One and the same sample provided the 7 T cell receptor beta chains below, sequenced in a study of human T cells and chemical hapten exposure. The time point: patch test 3, about 24 weeks after DPC sensitization. Specified treatment: therapeutic diphenylcyclopropenone sensitization with weekly scalp DPC. In TCRdb, the RACE reads were re-called with MiXCR into one record per CDR3 protein. The table lists some 84,000 distinct CDR3 sequences, roughly a tenth of them singletons. Material: whole blood, obtained in connection with sensitization to the hapten diphenylcyclopropenone (DPC). The receptor source for this set is a woman aged 45-65 years with alopecia areata. Some clones in this sample may be carry-over from other donors' samples.

This clonotype was found many times. The rearrangement uses TRBV29-1 and TRBJ2-3; D gene ambiguous. This CDR3 is built from 13 residues. In germline, CDR1 is SQVTM, CDR2 ANQGSEA. V lost 0 bases and J 6 bases, leaving 10 bases between the germline ends. In DNA form, the CDR3 reads TGCAGCGTTGAAGACGCCCGCTTCGATACGCAGTATTTT. It codes for CSVEDARFDTQYF.

This clonotype was observed a few times. This chain links TRBV29-1 with TRBJ2-7; 9 bases fit TRBD1. The CDR3 has 12 amino acids. V was clipped by 6 bases and J by 6 bases; unmatched bases: 6. The germline V gene has CDR1 SQVTM and CDR2 ANQGSEA. The DNA for the CDR3 is TGCAGCGTAGGGACAGGGATCGTCGAGCAGTACTTC. Translation: CSVGTGIVEQYF.

This clonotype was found many times. The chain employs TRBV13 and TRBJ2-5; TRBD2 agrees at 8 bases. From germline, CDR1 is PRHDT and CDR2 FYEKMQ (reference sequence). The ends lost 5 bases at V and 5 bases at J; junction bases unmatched: 10. The CDR3 has 15 residues. The CDR3 DNA follows: TGTGCCAGCAGCCGTTTGTCGGGGGGGCCCGAGACCCAGTACTTC. Its translation is CASSRLSGGPETQYF.

This clonotype was counted ten times or more. This sequence joins TRBV27 and TRBJ1-3, with D possibly TRBD1 on 6 matching bases. CDR1 and CDR2 from the germline V gene are MNHEY and SMNVEV (reference sequence). V lost 5 bases to trimming and J lost 8 bases, with 16 bases between them. The length of the CDR3 is 14 residues. The CDR3 sequence is CASSQNRAVDTIYF. CDR3 bases: TGTGCCAGCAGTCAAAACAGGGCTGTAGACACCATATATTTT.

This clonotype was seen ten or more times. The chain links TRBV20-1 to TRBJ1-2, with D possibly TRBD1 on 5 matching bases. The CDR3 contains 12 residues. Per germline, CDR1 DFQATT and CDR2 SNEGSKA (reference sequence). With 5 bases removed from V and 2 bases from J, the gap between germline ends came to 9 bases. The CDR3 spells CSAPGRNYGYTF. In DNA form, the CDR3 reads TGCAGTGCTCCGGGACGGAACTATGGCTACACCTTC.

The rearrangement links TRBV7-3 to TRBJ2-1; D is possibly TRBD2 (5 bases). The CDR3 is 15 residues long. Between the trimmed V and J ends, which lost 2 bases and 3 bases, there was a span of 11 bases. CDR1 and CDR2 from the germline V gene are SGHTA and FQGTGA. The CDR3 nucleotides read TGTGCCAGCAGCTTACGAGAGGGAAACTACAATGAGCAGTTCTTC. The encoded protein is CASSLREGNYNEQFF.

This clonotype was found many times. The V call is TRBV7-3, the J call TRBJ2-5; 7 bases line up with TRBD1. Germline V gene data show CDR1 as SGHTA and CDR2 as FQGTGA. V lost 4 bases, J lost 5 bases, and 7 bases stayed unmatched. This CDR3 comprises 14 residues. CDR3 in amino acids: CASSSTGAVETQYF. DNA for the CDR3: TGTGCCAGCAGCTCCACAGGGGCCGTGGAGACCCAGTACTTC.